These 3 T cell receptor beta chains originate from one sample sequenced in a study of blood T cell repertoires in COVID-19. The assay was immunoSEQ multiplex PCR, and TCRdb's table has in-frame clones only and misses some. The data hold approximately 240,000 clones, with more than 75% observed a single time. The material sequenced was peripheral blood. These receptors were obtained from a man aged 50 to 59 who had recovered from COVID-19.

The chain has TRBV30 and TRBJ1-3, with D uncertain. The germline V and J ends were trimmed by 6 bases and 0 bases, with 9 bases remaining between them. Looked up from germline, CDR1 is GTSNPN and CDR2 is SVGIG (reference sequence). The CDR3 spans 13 residues. CDR3 sequence (DNA): TGTGCCTGCCGACACACCTCTGGAAACACCATATATTTT. It specifies CACRHTSGNTIYF.

The chain carries TRBV12-2 and TRBJ2-7; TRBD2 is taken as the D call from the table, unchecked against the DNA. TRBV12-2 is recorded as a pseudogene. The CDR3 length is 11 residues. CDR3 protein: CASRFGTLRCF. The CDR3 region has the DNA TGTGCAAGTCGCTTCGGGACTCTACGGTGCTTC.

This chain uses TRBV28 with TRBJ2-2, with TRBD2 matching over 12 bases. The CDR3 spans 17 residues. Trimming at V came to 6 bases and at J to 6 bases, leaving 11 bases not matched to a gene. The V gene's germline CDR1 is MDHEN and CDR2 SYDVKM. This chain's CDR3 is CASSSSGRAFSAGELFF. As DNA, the CDR3 is TGTGCCAGCAGCTCTAGCGGGAGGGCCTTCAGCGCCGGGGAGCTGTTTTTT.